Listed below are T cell receptor beta chains from one sample, sequenced in a study of blood T cell repertoires in COVID-19. Repertoires were generated with immunoSEQ multiplex PCR, while TCRdb's copy carries only in-frame clones and drops some. The repertoire holds about 160,000 clones, roughly 80% seen once, with about 8.6% in the top ten. Sequencing was carried out using PBMCs or T cells enriched from blood (not recorded which). The receptors were gathered from a woman between 45 and 65 years old who had recovered from COVID-19. Each CDR3 is given with its conserved first and last residue. D genes are given only for firm matches. The size of a clone is reported for some rows only, either as once, few or many, or as a class for expanded clones.

clone size	J gene	V gene	D gene	CDR3 DNA	CDR3 protein
NA	TRBJ1-2	TRBV5-1	NA	TGCGCCAGCAGCTTAGACAGTTATTATGGCTACACCTTC	CASSLDSYYGYTF
NA	TRBJ1-2	TRBV28	NA	TGTGCCAACAGTTTATCAGGGAACTATGGCTACACCTTC	CANSLSGNYGYTF
NA	TRBJ1-2	TRBV3-1/TRBV3-2	TRBD1	TGTGCCAGCAGCATGACAGGGTCCTATGGCTACACCTTC	CASSMTGSYGYTF
NA	TRBJ2-1	TRBV11-3	TRBD1	TGTGCCAGCAGCTTAGATTCGGCGACAGGGACAGGGACCGGCGGTGAGCAGTTCTTC	CASSLDSATGTGTGGEQFF
few	TRBJ1-1	TRBV4-1	NA	TGCGCCAGCAGCCAAGTATCGCAGGCGCCAAGCATGAACACTGAAGCTTTCTTT	CASSQVSQAPSMNTEAFF
once	TRBJ1-5	TRBV7-2	NA	TGTGCCAGCAGCTTAGCTACAGGGCCGCGGCAGCCCCAGCATTTT	CASSLATGPRQPQHF
NA	TRBJ1-3	TRBV28	NA	TGTGCCAGCAGTTTAATAGAGGGCGGCACCATATATTTT	CASSLIEGGTIYF
NA	TRBJ2-3	TRBV21-1	NA	TGTGCCAGACGCGATGGGCGGGAGGTTACAGATACGCAGTATTTT	CARRDGREVTDTQYF
NA	TRBJ2-1	TRBV5-5	TRBD1	TGTGCCAGCAGAGCCGGGACAGGGGATTGGGAGCAGTTCTTC	CASRAGTGDWEQFF
few	TRBJ2-7	TRBV5-6	TRBD2	TGTGCCAGCAGCTCCAGCGGGGGTTCCTACGAGCAGTACTTC	CASSSSGGSYEQYF
NA	TRBJ1-4	TRBV9	NA	TGTGCCAGCAGCGTAGACCTGGACAGCAAGAATGAAAAACTGTTTTTT	CASSVDLDSKNEKLFF
NA	TRBJ2-3	TRBV19	TRBD1	TGTGCCAGTAGTAAGGGACAGGGGGCAGATACGCAGTATTTT	CASSKGQGADTQYF
NA	TRBJ1-6	TRBV2	TRBD1	TGTGCCAGCAGTTCCGACAGGGTAATTAATTCACCCCTCCACTTT	CASSSDRVINSPLHF
once	TRBJ2-7	TRBV28	TRBD2	TGTGCCAGCAGTTTGGTGGGACTAAGCTCCTACGAGCAGTACTTC	CASSLVGLSSYEQYF
NA	TRBJ2-3	TRBV6-6	TRBD2	TGTGCCAGCAGTCTAGCGGGGGAAACAGATACGCAGTATTTT	CASSLAGETDTQYF
NA	TRBJ1-6	TRBV28	NA	TGTGCCAGCAGTCCTCTCGTGTTTCGGGACACCAATTCACCCCTCCACTTT	CASSPLVFRDTNSPLHF
NA	TRBJ1-4	TRBV4-3	TRBD1	TGCGCCAGCAGCCTATCAACCGGGACAGGGGGCGAAAAACTGTTTTTT	CASSLSTGTGGEKLFF
NA	TRBJ1-4	TRBV7-9	NA	TGTGCCAGCAGCTTGTTCGGTAAAGGGACAACTGATGAAAAACTGTTTTTT	CASSLFGKGTTDEKLFF
NA	TRBJ2-1	TRBV19	TRBD2	TGTGCCAGTAGTACGACTAGCGGGAGGGCCCCCAATGAGCAGTTCTTC	CASSTTSGRAPNEQFF
NA	TRBJ1-1	TRBV5-1	TRBD1	TGCGCCAGCAGCGATCCAGGGGGGACTGAAGCTTTCTTT	CASSDPGGTEAFF
NA	TRBJ1-5	TRBV28	NA	TGTGCCAGCAGTCGACAGTACGGCCAGCATCAGCCCCAGCATTTT	CASSRQYGQHQPQHF
few	TRBJ2-7	TRBV3-1/TRBV3-2	TRBD2	TGTGCCAGCAGCCTACTAGCGGGAGTTGGTAGCGAGCAGTACTTC	CASSLLAGVGSEQYF
NA	TRBJ1-1	TRBV19	NA	TGTGCCAGTAGTACGTCCAGGGAGGGTGCGTCTGAAGCTTTCTTT	CASSTSREGASEAFF
NA	TRBJ2-7	TRBV7-2	NA	TGTGCCAGCTTCACTACCCTCCCCTACGAGCAGTACTTC	CASFTTLPYEQYF
NA	TRBJ2-3	TRBV19	TRBD2	TGTGCCAGTAGTAAAGGACTAGGCCCCACAGATACGCAGTATTTT	CASSKGLGPTDTQYF
NA	TRBJ1-2	TRBV7-6	NA	TGTGCCAGCAGCTTAGCGCTGGAAAGCGGTGGCTATGGCTACACCTTC	CASSLALESGGYGYTF
NA	TRBJ1-2	TRBV6-5	NA	TGTGCCAGCGCGGTAGAGCGGGGCTATGGCTACACCTTC	CASAVERGYGYTF
few	TRBJ2-7	TRBV6-5	NA	TGTGCCAGCAGTTTCGGGACTCTTTATCTCTACGAGCAGTACTTC	CASSFGTLYLYEQYF
NA	TRBJ2-2	TRBV7-6	NA	TGTGCCAGCAGCTTGACGGGGGGCGCGAACACCGGGGAGCTGTTTTTT	CASSLTGGANTGELFF
once	TRBJ1-3	TRBV7-8	NA	TGTGCCAGCAGCCCACCCAGGGGCTCTGGAAACACCATATATTTT	CASSPPRGSGNTIYF
NA	TRBJ2-5	TRBV28	TRBD1	TGTGCCAGCAGTACTACTTATGACAGGGAGCATGAGACCCAGTACTTC	CASSTTYDREHETQYF
NA	TRBJ1-6	TRBV2	NA	TGTGCCAGCAGTGAGCAGGGGAATTCACCCCTCCACTTT	CASSEQGNSPLHF
NA	TRBJ2-1	TRBV28	NA	TGTGCCAGCCAAGGACAGATTCGTGGCTCCTACAATGAGCAGTTCTTC	CASQGQIRGSYNEQFF
NA	TRBJ2-1	TRBV27	NA	TGTGCCAGCAGTCAGGACTCGTACAATGAGCAGTTCTTC	CASSQDSYNEQFF
NA	TRBJ1-5	TRBV6-5	TRBD1	TGTGCCAGCAGTTACCACCAGGGGGCGAATCAGCCCCAGCATTTT	CASSYHQGANQPQHF
NA	TRBJ1-2	TRBV10-3	NA	TGTGCCATCAGTGGGTCCTCCTATGGCTACACCTTC	CAISGSSYGYTF
NA	TRBJ2-1	TRBV11-3	NA	TGTGCCAGCAGCTTAGAACAGGGTTATGAGCAGTTCTTC	CASSLEQGYEQFF
NA	TRBJ1-3	TRBV18	NA	TGTGCCAGCTCACCATCACCAGGGGACTCTGGAAACACCATATATTTT	CASSPSPGDSGNTIYF
NA	TRBJ1-4	TRBV5-1	TRBD1	TGCGCCAGCAGCTTCTATGGACAGGGGATTGAAAAACTGTTTTTT	CASSFYGQGIEKLFF